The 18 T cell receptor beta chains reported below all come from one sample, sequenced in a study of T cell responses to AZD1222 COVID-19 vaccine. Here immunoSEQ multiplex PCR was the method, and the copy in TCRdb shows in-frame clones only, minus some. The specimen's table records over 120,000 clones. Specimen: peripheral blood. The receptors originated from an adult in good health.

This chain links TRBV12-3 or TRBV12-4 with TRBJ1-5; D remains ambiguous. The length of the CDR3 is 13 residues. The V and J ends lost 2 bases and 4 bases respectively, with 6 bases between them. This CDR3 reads CASSLWQNQPQHF. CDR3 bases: TGTGCCAGCAGTTTATGGCAGAATCAGCCCCAGCATTTT.

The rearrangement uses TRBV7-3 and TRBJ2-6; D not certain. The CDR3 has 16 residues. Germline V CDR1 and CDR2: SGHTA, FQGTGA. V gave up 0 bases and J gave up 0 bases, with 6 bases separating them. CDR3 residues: CASSLTGSSGANVLTF. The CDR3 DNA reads TGTGCCAGCAGCTTAACGGGCAGCTCTGGGGCCAACGTCCTGACTTTC.

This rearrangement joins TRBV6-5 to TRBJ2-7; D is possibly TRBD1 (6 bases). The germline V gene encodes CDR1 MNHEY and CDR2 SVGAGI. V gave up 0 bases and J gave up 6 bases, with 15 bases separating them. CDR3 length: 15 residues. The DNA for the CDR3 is TGTGCCAGCAGTTACTCGGGGGCCCCTATCGGCGAGCAGTACTTC. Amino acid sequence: CASSYSGAPIGEQYF.

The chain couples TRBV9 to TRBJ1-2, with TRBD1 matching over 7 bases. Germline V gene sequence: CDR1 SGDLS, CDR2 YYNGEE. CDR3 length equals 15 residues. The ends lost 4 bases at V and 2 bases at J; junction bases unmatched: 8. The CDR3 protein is CASSPPDRANYGYTF. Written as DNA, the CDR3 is TGTGCCAGCAGCCCTCCCGACAGGGCGAACTATGGCTACACCTTC.

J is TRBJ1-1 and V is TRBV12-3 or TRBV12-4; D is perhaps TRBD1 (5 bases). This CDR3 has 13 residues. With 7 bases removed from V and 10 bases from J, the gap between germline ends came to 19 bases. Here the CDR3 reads CASTPRVGLVAFF. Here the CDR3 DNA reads TGTGCCAGCACCCCTCGAGTGGGACTGGTAGCTTTCTTT.

CDR3 nucleotide sequence: TGTGCCACCTTGGGTGGGATGAACACTGAAGCTTTCTTT. Residues: CATLGGMNTEAFF. The rearrangement links TRBV6-5 to TRBJ1-1; D remains ambiguous. Germline CDR1 and CDR2: MNHEY and SVGAGI. The CDR3 is made up of 13 amino acids. Trimming took 10 bases from V and 0 from J, leaving 12 bases between them.

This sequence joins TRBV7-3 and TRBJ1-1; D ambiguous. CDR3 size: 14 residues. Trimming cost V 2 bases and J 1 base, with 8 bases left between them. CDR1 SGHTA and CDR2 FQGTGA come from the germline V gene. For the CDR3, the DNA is TGTGCCAGCAGCTTATCCCCAGGGAACACTGAAGCTTTCTTT. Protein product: CASSLSPGNTEAFF.

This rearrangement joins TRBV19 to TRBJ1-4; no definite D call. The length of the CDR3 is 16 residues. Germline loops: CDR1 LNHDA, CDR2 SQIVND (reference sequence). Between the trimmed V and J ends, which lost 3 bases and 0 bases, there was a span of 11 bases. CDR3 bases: TGTGCCAGTAGTATGAGGGCACTCGCAACTAATGAAAAACTGTTTTTT. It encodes CASSMRALATNEKLFF. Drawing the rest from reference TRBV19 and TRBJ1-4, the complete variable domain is DGGITQSPKYLFRKEGQNVTLSCEQNLNHDAMYWYRQDPGQGLRLIYYSQIVNDFQKGDIAEGYSVSREKKESFPLTVTSAQKNPTAFYLCASSMRALATNEKLFFGSGTQLSVL.

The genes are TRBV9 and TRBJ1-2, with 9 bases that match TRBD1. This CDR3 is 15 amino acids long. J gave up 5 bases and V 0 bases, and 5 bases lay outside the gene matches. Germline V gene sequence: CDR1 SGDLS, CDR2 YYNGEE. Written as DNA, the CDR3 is TGTGCCAGCAGCGTAGTAGGGACAGGGTTATATGGCTACACCTTC. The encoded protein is CASSVVGTGLYGYTF.

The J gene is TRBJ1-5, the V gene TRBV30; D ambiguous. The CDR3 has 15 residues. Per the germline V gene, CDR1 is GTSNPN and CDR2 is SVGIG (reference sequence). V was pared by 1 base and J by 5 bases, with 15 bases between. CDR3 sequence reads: CAWSGRAAEYQPQHF. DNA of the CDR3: TGTGCCTGGAGTGGTCGGGCGGCGGAGTATCAGCCCCAGCATTTT.

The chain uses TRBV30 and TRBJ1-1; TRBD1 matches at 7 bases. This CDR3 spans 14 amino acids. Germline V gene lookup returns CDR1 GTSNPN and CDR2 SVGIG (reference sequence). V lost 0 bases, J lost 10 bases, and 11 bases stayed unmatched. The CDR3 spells CAWSVIGRGAAAFF. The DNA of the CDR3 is TGTGCCTGGAGTGTAATCGGCAGGGGGGCTGCAGCTTTCTTT.

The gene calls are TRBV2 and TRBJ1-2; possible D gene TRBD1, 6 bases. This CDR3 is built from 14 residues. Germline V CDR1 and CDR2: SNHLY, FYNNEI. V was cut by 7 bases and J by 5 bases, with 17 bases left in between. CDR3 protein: CASNLGQSLYGYTF. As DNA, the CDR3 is TGTGCCAGCAACCTAGGACAGTCCCTTTATGGCTACACCTTC.

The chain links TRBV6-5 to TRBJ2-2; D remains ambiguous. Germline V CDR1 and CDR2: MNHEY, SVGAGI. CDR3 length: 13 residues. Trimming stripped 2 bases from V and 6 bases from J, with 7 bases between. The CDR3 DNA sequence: TGTGCCAGCAGTTACGGCGTTCCCGGGGAGCTGTTTTTT. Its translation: CASSYGVPGELFF.

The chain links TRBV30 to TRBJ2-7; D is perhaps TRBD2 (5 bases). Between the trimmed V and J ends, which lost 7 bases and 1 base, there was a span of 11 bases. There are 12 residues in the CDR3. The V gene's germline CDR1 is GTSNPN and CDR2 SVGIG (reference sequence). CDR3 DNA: TGTGCCTCTGGGCGGGTTTCCTACGAGCAGTACTTC. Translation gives CASGRVSYEQYF. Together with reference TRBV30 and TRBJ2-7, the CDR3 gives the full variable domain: SQTIHQWPATLVQPVGSPLSLECTVEGTSNPNLYWYRQAAGRGLQLLFYSVGIGQISSEVPQNLSASRPQDRQFILSSKKLLLSDSGFYLCASGRVSYEQYFGPGTRLTVT.

CDR3 in DNA: TGCGCCAGCAGCTTGGAAGGGGGGAACACTGAAGCTTTCTTT. Residues: CASSLEGGNTEAFF. The chain links TRBV5-1 to TRBJ1-1, with D tentatively TRBD1 (6 bases). CDR1 and CDR2 from the germline V gene are SGHRS and YFSETQ. The CDR3 is 14 residues long. V was pared by 0 bases and J by 1 base, with 7 bases between.

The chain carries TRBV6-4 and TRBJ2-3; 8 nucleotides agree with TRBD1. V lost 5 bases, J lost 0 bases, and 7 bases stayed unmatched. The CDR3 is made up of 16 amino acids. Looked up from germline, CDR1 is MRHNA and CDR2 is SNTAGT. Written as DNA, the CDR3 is TGTGCCAGCAGTATTACAGGGGGTACTAGCACAGATACGCAGTATTTT. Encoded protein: CASSITGGTSTDTQYF.

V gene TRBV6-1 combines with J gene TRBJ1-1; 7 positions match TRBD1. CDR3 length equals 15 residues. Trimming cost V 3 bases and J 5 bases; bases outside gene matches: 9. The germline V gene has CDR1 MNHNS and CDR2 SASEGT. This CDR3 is CASSDPDRVITEAFF. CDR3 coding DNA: TGTGCCAGCAGTGACCCCGACAGGGTCATTACTGAAGCTTTCTTT.

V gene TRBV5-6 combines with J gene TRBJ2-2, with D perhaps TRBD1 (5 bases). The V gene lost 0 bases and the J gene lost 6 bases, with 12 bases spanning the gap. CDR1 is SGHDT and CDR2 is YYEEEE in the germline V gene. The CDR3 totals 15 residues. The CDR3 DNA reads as TGTGCCAGCAGCTTGGATTTGGGGCAGGCCGGGGAGCTGTTTTTT. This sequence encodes CASSLDLGQAGELFF.